The 14 T cell receptor beta chains listed next were all sequenced from one sample in a study of blood T cells in healthy people across ages. Primed by a sample-barcoded 5' primer and a J-beta primer mix, a second PCR proceeded for roughly 7 to 11 cycles. TCRdb analysed the 5' RACE reads with MiXCR anew, one entry per CDR3 protein. This repertoire shows fewer than 900,000 distinct CDR3 sequences, roughly two fifths found once; its top ten account for 20% to 25%. Sequenced material: blood. The receptor set was obtained from a woman aged 55-70 years in good health.

There are a few counts of this clonotype. The V call is TRBV28, the J call TRBJ2-5, with 9 bases fitting TRBD2. The trim removed 4 bases at V and 5 bases at J, leaving 14 bases unmatched. The CDR3 is 17 residues long. The germline V gene has CDR1 MDHEN and CDR2 SYDVKM. CDR3 nucleotide sequence: TGTGCCAGCAGTTCCTCCCCCCGGCGGGGGGGCATGGAGACCCAGTACTTC. This translates into CASSSSPRRGGMETQYF.

The rearrangement uses TRBV4-3 and TRBJ2-7; D might be TRBD2 (6 bases). This CDR3 comprises 15 residues. V lost 0 bases, J lost 6 bases, and 15 bases lay in between. Germline-derived CDR1 and CDR2 are LGHNA and YSLEER. CDR3 protein: CASSQDNSGVGEQYF. The CDR3 DNA reads TGCGCCAGCAGCCAAGATAATTCGGGGGTGGGCGAGCAGTACTTC.

Concerning this clonotype itself: Being one base from a much bigger clone, this may be a read error. This sequence joins TRBV29-1 and TRBJ2-7, with 9 bases fitting TRBD1. The CDR3 sequence is 12 residues long. In germline, CDR1 is SQVTM, CDR2 ANQGSEA. Trimming removed 4 bases from V and 6 bases from J; junction bases left unmatched: 4. CDR3 sequence: CSVGDRDCEQYF. CDR3 nucleotide sequence: TGCAGCGTTGGGGACAGGGATTGCGAGCAGTACTTC.

This chain joins TRBV4-2 and TRBJ2-5; maybe TRBD1 (6 bases). Germline CDR1 and CDR2: LGHNA and YNFKEQ. Trimming removed 0 bases from V and 0 bases from J, with 14 bases in between. The CDR3 has 17 residues. The CDR3 DNA sequence: TGTGCCAGCAGCCAAGATCTGGGTCAGGGGAACCAAGAGACCCAGTACTTC. It translates to CASSQDLGQGNQETQYF.

A few counts support this clonotype. This rearrangement joins TRBV11-2 to TRBJ2-1; weak D call: TRBD2 (6 bases). Germline CDR1 and CDR2: SGHAT and FQNNGV. This CDR3 is 12 amino acids long. V shed 5 bases and J shed 12 bases, with 14 bases lying between them. CDR3 region: CASSTETRGQFF. The CDR3 nucleotides read TGTGCCAGCAGCACCGAGACTAGGGGGCAGTTCTTC. Supplemented by reference TRBV11-2 and TRBJ2-1, the full variable domain reads EAGVAQSPRYKIIEKRQSVAFWCNPISGHATLYWYQQILGQGPKLLIQFQNNGVVDDSQLPKDRFSAERLKGVDSTLKIQPAKLEDSAVYLCASSTETRGQFFGPGTRLTVL.

This clonotype has a handful of counts. The chain links TRBV18 to TRBJ2-1, with 10 bases that match TRBD1. V shed 1 base and J 5 bases; nucleotides not matched to a gene: 2. Germline CDR1 is KGHSH and CDR2 is LQKENI. CDR3 length: 15 residues. CDR3 sequence: CASSPRQGANNEQFF. The CDR3 DNA sequence: TGTGCCAGCTCACCACGACAGGGGGCTAACAATGAGCAGTTCTTC.

This chain connects TRBV6-1 to TRBJ2-5; D gene uncertain. V was cut by 6 bases and J by 5 bases, with 13 bases left in between. The V gene's germline CDR1 is MNHNS and CDR2 SASEGT. The CDR3 spans 13 residues. The CDR3 nucleotides are TGTGCCAGCAGCTACACTATAGTCGAGACCCAGTACTTC. Its translation: CASSYTIVETQYF.

Regarding this clonotype: This clone may be a read error of a much larger clone one base away. The chain uses TRBV7-3 and TRBJ2-6; TRBD1 aligns across 7 bases. Per the germline V gene, CDR1 is SGHTA and CDR2 is FQGTGA. The CDR3 spans 20 residues. The CDR3 protein is CTSSPIQNRGEGSGANVLTF. CDR3 DNA: TGTACCAGCAGCCCGATCCAGAACAGGGGAGAAGGCTCTGGGGCCAACGTCCTGACTTTC. The full variable domain, with the rest looked up from reference TRBV7-3 and TRBJ2-6, is GAGVSQTPSNKVTEKGKYVELRCDPISGHTALYWYRQSLGQGPEFLIYFQGTGAADDSGLPNDRFFAVRPEGSVSTLKIQRTERGDSAVYLCTSSPIQNRGEGSGANVLTFGAGSRLTVL.

The chain links TRBV7-9 to TRBJ2-1; 12 bases are shared with TRBD1. The J call may not be correct, given that the DNA end is closer to TRBJ2-7. The CDR3 spans 16 residues. Germline loops: CDR1 SEHNR, CDR2 FQNEAQ (reference sequence). The CDR3 nucleotides read TGTGCCAGCAGCCCTTCCGGGACAGGGGGCTACACTGAGCAGTACTTC. Amino acid sequence: CASSPSGTGGYTEQYF.

This clonotype came up many times. The rearrangement joins TRBV6-2 or TRBV6-3 to TRBJ2-1; 8 bases agree with TRBD2. CDR1 and CDR2 (germline): MNHEY, SVGEGT. Losses at the gene ends were 2 bases for V and 3 bases for J; bases not matched to a gene: 0. This CDR3 is built from 14 residues. CDR3 residues: CASSYGTSYNEQFF. The CDR3, as DNA: TGTGCCAGCAGTTACGGGACTAGCTACAATGAGCAGTTCTTC.

J is TRBJ2-7 and V is TRBV18; a possible D gene is TRBD1 (5 bases). CDR3 length equals 12 residues. V lost 1 base and J lost 5, with 6 bases in between. From germline, CDR1 is KGHSH and CDR2 LQKENI. The CDR3 region is CASSPRRDEQYF. CDR3 in DNA: TGTGCCAGCTCACCACGCAGGGACGAGCAGTACTTC.

The chain has TRBV5-1 and TRBJ1-1, with D possibly matching TRBD1 (5 bases). This CDR3 comprises 15 residues. Looked up from germline, CDR1 is SGHRS and CDR2 is YFSETQ. Trimming removed 4 bases at V and 3 bases at J, with 16 bases between. The CDR3 DNA sequence: TGCGCCAGCAGCCTGCAGGGCCCGAGGGACACTGAAGCTTTCTTT. Amino acids: CASSLQGPRDTEAFF.

This clonotype is a singleton in its sample. The CDR3 DNA is TGTGCCAGCACCCCGGGGGTCTACAATGAGCAGTTCTTC. Translating it yields CASTPGVYNEQFF. V and J are TRBV7-6 and TRBJ2-1, with D possibly matching TRBD2 (6 bases). From germline, CDR1 is SGHVS and CDR2 FNYEAQ. The CDR3 loop spans 13 amino acids. Trimming removed 7 bases from V and 3 bases from J, with 10 bases in between.

The chain is built from TRBV7-2 and TRBJ1-5; tentatively, D is TRBD1 (6 bases). V shed 5 bases and J shed 0 bases, with 23 bases lying between them. The length of the CDR3 is 19 residues. CDR1 SGHTA and CDR2 FQGNSA come from the germline V gene. The CDR3 bases are TGTGCCAGCAGCCGTACCCAATCGGCAGGGGCTTATAGCAATCAGCCCCAGCATTTT. It is translated as CASSRTQSAGAYSNQPQHF.